A selection of T cell receptor beta chains follows, all from one sample in a study of metastatic and nonmetastatic thyroid tumors. TCRdb redid the clone calls on the PCR reads using MiXCR. The sample yields about 38,000 clones, roughly 25% seen once. Sequencing was carried out using blood. These receptors were obtained from a female donor with papillary thyroid cancer or a benign thyroid nodule (not recorded which). Some clones in this sample may be carry-over from other donors' samples. Each CDR3 is given with its conserved first and last residue. D genes are given only for firm matches. Part of the rows lack a size; the others show once, few, many or a class for expanded clones.

d_call: -; j_call: TRBJ2-5; cdr3_length: 14; v_call: TRBV11-2; clone_size: -; cdr3_nt: TGTGCCAGCAGCTTAGCTGGCAGCCTAAAGACCCAGTACTTC; cdr3_aa: CASSLAGSLKTQYF
d_call: TRBD2; j_call: TRBJ2-3; cdr3_length: 14; v_call: TRBV11-1; clone_size: few; cdr3_nt: TGTGCCAGCAGCTTAGAGAGCGGGAGTTATACGCAGTATTTT; cdr3_aa: CASSLESGSYTQYF
d_call: TRBD1; j_call: TRBJ2-7; cdr3_length: 15; v_call: TRBV6-1; clone_size: medium-sized; cdr3_nt: TGTGCCAGCAGTGCGGAGGACAGGTTATCCTACGAGCAGTACTTC; cdr3_aa: CASSAEDRLSYEQYF
d_call: -; j_call: TRBJ1-1; cdr3_length: 14; v_call: TRBV6-5; clone_size: -; cdr3_nt: TGTGCCAGCAGTTACGCGGGGATCAGCACTGAAGCTTTCTTT; cdr3_aa: CASSYAGISTEAFF
d_call: TRBD1; j_call: TRBJ2-7; cdr3_length: 15; v_call: TRBV15; clone_size: many; cdr3_nt: TGTGCCACCAGCAGAGCGGGGGACAGGGAATACGAGCAGTACTTC; cdr3_aa: CATSRAGDREYEQYF
d_call: -; j_call: TRBJ2-2; cdr3_length: 17; v_call: TRBV19; clone_size: many; cdr3_nt: TGTGCCAGTAGTGCCTCCCTACCTCCAGCGAACACCGGGGAGCTGTTTTTT; cdr3_aa: CASSASLPPANTGELFF
d_call: -; j_call: TRBJ2-7; cdr3_length: 14; v_call: TRBV12-3/TRBV12-4; clone_size: few; cdr3_nt: TGTGCCAGCCGCCCCGGACACAGCTCCTACGAGCAGTACTTC; cdr3_aa: CASRPGHSSYEQYF
d_call: -; j_call: TRBJ2-7; cdr3_length: 11; v_call: TRBV30; clone_size: -; cdr3_nt: TGTGCCTGGAGTCTACGGCTCGAGCAGTACTTC; cdr3_aa: CAWSLRLEQYF
d_call: -; j_call: TRBJ2-7; cdr3_length: 14; v_call: TRBV5-1; clone_size: -; cdr3_nt: TGCGCCAGCAGCTTGTCTGGGATGAGGAACGAGCAGTACTTC; cdr3_aa: CASSLSGMRNEQYF
d_call: TRBD1; j_call: TRBJ2-1; cdr3_length: 14; v_call: TRBV4-1; clone_size: once; cdr3_nt: TGCGCCAGCAGCCCGATACAGGGGGCCATTGAGCAGTTCTTC; cdr3_aa: CASSPIQGAIEQFF
d_call: -; j_call: TRBJ1-2; cdr3_length: 13; v_call: TRBV13; clone_size: many; cdr3_nt: TGTGCCAGCAGCTTGGCGGGATTCTATGGCTACACCTTC; cdr3_aa: CASSLAGFYGYTF
d_call: -; j_call: TRBJ2-1; cdr3_length: 14; v_call: TRBV6-4; clone_size: many; cdr3_nt: TGTGCCAGCAGCCTACAACTAAGGGGCAATGAGCAGTTCTTC; cdr3_aa: CASSLQLRGNEQFF
d_call: -; j_call: TRBJ2-7; cdr3_length: 14; v_call: TRBV11-2; clone_size: -; cdr3_nt: TGTGCCAGCAGCTCCATAGGGCAGGGGGGGGAGCAGTACTTC; cdr3_aa: CASSSIGQGGEQYF
d_call: -; j_call: TRBJ2-5; cdr3_length: 12; v_call: TRBV19; clone_size: many; cdr3_nt: TGTGCCAGTAGTACAGCTGTTTCGACCCAGTACTTC; cdr3_aa: CASSTAVSTQYF
d_call: TRBD2; j_call: TRBJ2-1; cdr3_length: 15; v_call: TRBV7-6; clone_size: -; cdr3_nt: TGTGCCAGCAGCTTATATAGCGGGGACTACAATGAGCAGTTCTTC; cdr3_aa: CASSLYSGDYNEQFF
d_call: -; j_call: TRBJ2-7; cdr3_length: 13; v_call: TRBV11-2; clone_size: -; cdr3_nt: TGTGCCAGCAGCTTGGTGTTCGGGTACGAGCAGTACTTC; cdr3_aa: CASSLVFGYEQYF
d_call: TRBD1; j_call: TRBJ1-2; cdr3_length: 20; v_call: TRBV20-1; clone_size: -; cdr3_nt: TGCAGTGGCAGGGGCCCGGGACAGGGTGGGCAGTACGAAAGGGGCTATGGCTACACCTTC; cdr3_aa: CSGRGPGQGGQYERGYGYTF
d_call: -; j_call: TRBJ2-1; cdr3_length: 14; v_call: TRBV7-2; clone_size: -; cdr3_nt: TGTGCCAGCAGCTTTGGCCCTCGGGTTGTTGAGCAGTTCTTC; cdr3_aa: CASSFGPRVVEQFF
d_call: -; j_call: TRBJ1-1; cdr3_length: 13; v_call: TRBV19; clone_size: many; cdr3_nt: TGTGCCAGTAGTATCTCCGGGTGGACTGAAGCTTTCTTT; cdr3_aa: CASSISGWTEAFF
d_call: -; j_call: TRBJ1-6; cdr3_length: 14; v_call: TRBV11-2; clone_size: many; cdr3_nt: TGTGCCAGCAGTTACCAGCCGGAGGTTTCACCCCTCCACTTT; cdr3_aa: CASSYQPEVSPLHF
d_call: -; j_call: TRBJ2-1; cdr3_length: 17; v_call: TRBV18; clone_size: -; cdr3_nt: TGTGCCAGCTCACCTTTGACAGGGCGGGGCACCTACAATGAGCAGTTCTTC; cdr3_aa: CASSPLTGRGTYNEQFF
d_call: TRBD1; j_call: TRBJ1-3; cdr3_length: 17; v_call: TRBV6-5; clone_size: few; cdr3_nt: TGTGCCAGCAGTTACTTCAAACAGGGGACGGGTGGAAACACCATATATTTT; cdr3_aa: CASSYFKQGTGGNTIYF
d_call: -; j_call: TRBJ2-2; cdr3_length: 13; v_call: TRBV15; clone_size: many; cdr3_nt: TGTGCCACCAGCAGAGCCGTGTTTGAGGAGCTGTTTTTT; cdr3_aa: CATSRAVFEELFF
d_call: TRBD2; j_call: TRBJ2-5; cdr3_length: 14; v_call: TRBV6-1; clone_size: many; cdr3_nt: TGTGCCAGCAGTTTAGCGGGAGAGGGGGAGACCCAGTACTTC; cdr3_aa: CASSLAGEGETQYF